These 4 T cell receptor beta chains were sequenced from one sample in a study of T cells after yellow fever vaccination. MiXCR, applied by TCRdb to the 5' RACE reads, yields one record per CDR3 protein. The sample lists under 600,000 distinct CDR3 sequences, about 13% occurring once. Here the sequenced sample was PBMCs, taken on the day of the yellow fever booster vaccination. The source is a man under 40 who received the YFV17D yellow fever vaccine.

This clonotype was observed a handful of times. The V and J genes are TRBV7-2 and TRBJ2-2; D is ambiguous. V was cut by 7 bases and J by 5 bases, with 11 bases left in between. The CDR3 spans 13 residues. Germline V gene sequence: CDR1 SGHTA, CDR2 FQGNSA. CDR3 sequence (DNA): TGTGCCAGCACCCCCCCCCATACCGGGGAGCTGTTTTTT. Encoded protein: CASTPPHTGELFF.

This clonotype showed up just a few times. CDR3 bases: TGCGCCAGCAGCCAAGCGCTAGCGGGAGTCGTTGACAATGAGCAGTTCTTC. Its translation: CASSQALAGVVDNEQFF. This rearrangement joins TRBV4-3 to TRBJ2-1; 10 nucleotides agree with TRBD2. The V segment lost 1 base and the J segment 5 bases; nucleotides outside the gene matches: 8. The V gene's germline CDR1 is LGHNA and CDR2 YSLEER. There are 17 residues in the CDR3.

This clonotype has ten or more counts. This chain links TRBV19 with TRBJ2-3, with 11 bases identical to TRBD2. Per germline, CDR1 LNHDA and CDR2 SQIVND (reference sequence). This CDR3 has 16 amino acids. V lost 5 bases to trimming and J lost 6 bases; unmatched junction nucleotides: 10. CDR3 protein: CASSQGLAESWDTQYF. The CDR3 bases are TGTGCCAGTAGTCAGGGACTAGCGGAGAGCTGGGATACGCAGTATTTT.

This clonotype was picked up a small number of times. The chain couples TRBV5-1 to TRBJ1-3; D call uncertain. The CDR3 covers 15 residues. CDR1 is SGHRS and CDR2 is YFSETQ in the germline V gene. V gave up 2 bases and J gave up 0 bases, with 9 bases separating them. The CDR3 is CASSFAPISGNTIYF. The CDR3 coding sequence is TGCGCCAGCAGCTTCGCTCCGATCTCTGGAAACACCATATATTTT.